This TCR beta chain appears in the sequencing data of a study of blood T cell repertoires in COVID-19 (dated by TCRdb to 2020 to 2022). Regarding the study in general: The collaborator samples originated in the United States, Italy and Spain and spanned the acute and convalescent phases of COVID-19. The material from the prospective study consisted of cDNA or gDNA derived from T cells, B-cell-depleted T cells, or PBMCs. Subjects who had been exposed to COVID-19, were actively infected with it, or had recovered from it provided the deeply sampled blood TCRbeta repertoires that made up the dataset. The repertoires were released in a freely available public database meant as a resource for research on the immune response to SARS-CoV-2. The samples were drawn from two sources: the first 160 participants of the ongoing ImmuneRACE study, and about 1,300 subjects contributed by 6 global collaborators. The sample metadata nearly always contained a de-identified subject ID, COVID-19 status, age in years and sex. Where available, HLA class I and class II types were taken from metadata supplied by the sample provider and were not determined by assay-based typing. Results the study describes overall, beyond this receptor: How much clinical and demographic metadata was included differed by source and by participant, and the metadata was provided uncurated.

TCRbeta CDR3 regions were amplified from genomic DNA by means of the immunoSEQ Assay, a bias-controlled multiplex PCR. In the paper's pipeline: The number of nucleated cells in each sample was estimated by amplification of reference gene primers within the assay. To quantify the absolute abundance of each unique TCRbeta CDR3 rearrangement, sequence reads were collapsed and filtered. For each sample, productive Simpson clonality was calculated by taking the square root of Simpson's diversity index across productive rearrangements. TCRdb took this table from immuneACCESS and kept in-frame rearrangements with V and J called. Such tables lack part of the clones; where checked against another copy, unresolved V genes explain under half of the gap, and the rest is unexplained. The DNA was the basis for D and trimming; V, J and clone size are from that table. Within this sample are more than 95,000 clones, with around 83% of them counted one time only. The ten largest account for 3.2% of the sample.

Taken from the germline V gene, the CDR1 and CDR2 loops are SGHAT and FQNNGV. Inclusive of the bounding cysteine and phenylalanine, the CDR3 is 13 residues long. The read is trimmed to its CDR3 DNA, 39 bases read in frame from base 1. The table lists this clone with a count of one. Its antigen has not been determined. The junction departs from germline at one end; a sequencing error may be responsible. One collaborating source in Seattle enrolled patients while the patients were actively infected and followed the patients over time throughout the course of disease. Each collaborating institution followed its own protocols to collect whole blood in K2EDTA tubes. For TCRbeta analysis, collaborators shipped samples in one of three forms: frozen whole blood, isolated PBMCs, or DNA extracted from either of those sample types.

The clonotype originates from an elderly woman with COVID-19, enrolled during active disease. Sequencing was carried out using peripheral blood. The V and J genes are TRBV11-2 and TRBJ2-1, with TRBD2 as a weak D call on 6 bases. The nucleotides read TGTGTCAGCAGCCTTGGCGGGACCATAGAGCAGTTCTTC. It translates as CVSSLGGTIEQFF.